Listed below are T cell receptor beta chains from one sample, sequenced in a study of blood T cell repertoires in COVID-19. Sequencing used immunoSEQ multiplex PCR; TCRdb keeps in-frame clones, though not all of them. The data hold fewer than 100,000 clones, with roughly 87% observed a single time. The sequenced sample was peripheral blood. The origin of the receptors is a man aged 55 to 70 with acute or convalescent COVID-19. CDR3s include the opening cysteine and the closing phenylalanine or tryptophan. A D gene is named only where the DNA matches it firmly. Part of the rows lack a size; the others show once, few, many or a class for expanded clones.

cdr3_nt: TGTGCCAGTAGTAACGACAGGGACCGTAAATATGGCTACACCTTC
cdr3_aa: CASSNDRDRKYGYTF
v_call: TRBV19
j_call: TRBJ1-2
clone_size: -
d_call: TRBD1

cdr3_nt: TGTGCCAGTAGGGGGTCCCGACGGGGACAGGGGGCCTACGAGCAGTACTTC
cdr3_aa: CASRGSRRGQGAYEQYF
v_call: TRBV19
j_call: TRBJ2-7
clone_size: -
d_call: TRBD1

cdr3_nt: TGTGCCAGCAGCATGGACAGGGGTGGAGATACGCAGTATTTT
cdr3_aa: CASSMDRGGDTQYF
v_call: TRBV7-6
j_call: TRBJ2-3
clone_size: few
d_call: TRBD1

cdr3_nt: TGCGCCAGCAGCTTGGATGGACAGTCCACCGTGCGGGAGCAGTTCTTC
cdr3_aa: CASSLDGQSTVREQFF
v_call: TRBV5-1
j_call: TRBJ2-1
clone_size: -
d_call: -

cdr3_nt: TGCGCCAGCAGCTTTAACCGGGACAGGGTTGGCTACACCTTC
cdr3_aa: CASSFNRDRVGYTF
v_call: TRBV5-1
j_call: TRBJ1-2
clone_size: -
d_call: TRBD1

cdr3_nt: TGTGCCAGCAGCTTATCCCCGGGAGTTCTCCACGAGCAGTACTTC
cdr3_aa: CASSLSPGVLHEQYF
v_call: TRBV7-7
j_call: TRBJ2-7
clone_size: -
d_call: -

cdr3_nt: TGTGCCACCAGTGATACCTTTGGGGGCAGGGATACGCAGTATTTT
cdr3_aa: CATSDTFGGRDTQYF
v_call: TRBV24-1
j_call: TRBJ2-3
clone_size: -
d_call: -

cdr3_nt: TGTGCCAGCAGCCAGAGTTTTTCAGGGGGCCTGAACACTGAAGCTTTCTTT
cdr3_aa: CASSQSFSGGLNTEAFF
v_call: TRBV7-2
j_call: TRBJ1-1
clone_size: few
d_call: TRBD1

cdr3_nt: TGTGCCATCGGGACAGGGGGCGTCGATGAGCAGTTCTTC
cdr3_aa: CAIGTGGVDEQFF
v_call: TRBV10-3
j_call: TRBJ2-1
clone_size: -
d_call: TRBD1

cdr3_nt: TGCGCCAGCAGCCCAACTAGCGGGCCGGCCTCCTACGAGCAGTACTTC
cdr3_aa: CASSPTSGPASYEQYF
v_call: TRBV5-1
j_call: TRBJ2-7
clone_size: -
d_call: TRBD2

cdr3_nt: TGCGCCAGCAGCTTGGACAGGGGACGAGATGAAAAACTGTTTTTT
cdr3_aa: CASSLDRGRDEKLFF
v_call: TRBV5-1
j_call: TRBJ1-4
clone_size: once
d_call: TRBD1

cdr3_nt: TGTGCCAGCAGTGAAAGGCTAGCGGGGGGTGGGACCCAGTACTTC
cdr3_aa: CASSERLAGGGTQYF
v_call: TRBV6-1
j_call: TRBJ2-5
clone_size: -
d_call: TRBD2

cdr3_nt: TGTGCCAGTAGTGGAGGGAACCACTATGGCTACACCTTC
cdr3_aa: CASSGGNHYGYTF
v_call: TRBV19
j_call: TRBJ1-2
clone_size: -
d_call: -

cdr3_nt: TGCGCCAGCAGCCCGGACAGGGGGCCGTACGAGCAGTACTTC
cdr3_aa: CASSPDRGPYEQYF
v_call: TRBV5-1
j_call: TRBJ2-7
clone_size: -
d_call: TRBD1

cdr3_nt: TGCGCCAGCAGCCAAGACTGGGGGGACTACCAAGAGACCCAGTACTTC
cdr3_aa: CASSQDWGDYQETQYF
v_call: TRBV4-3
j_call: TRBJ2-5
clone_size: -
d_call: -

cdr3_nt: TGCAGCGTACTGAGAGACTATGGCTACACCTTC
cdr3_aa: CSVLRDYGYTF
v_call: TRBV29-1
j_call: TRBJ1-2
clone_size: -
d_call: -

cdr3_nt: TGTGCCTGGAGCTCGCAACCCAGGACTAGCGGGAGATACAATGAGCAGTTCTTC
cdr3_aa: CAWSSQPRTSGRYNEQFF
v_call: TRBV30
j_call: TRBJ2-1
clone_size: -
d_call: TRBD2

cdr3_nt: TGTGCCAGCAGCGACAGTTTCAATCAGCCCCAGCATTTT
cdr3_aa: CASSDSFNQPQHF
v_call: TRBV6-2/TRBV6-3
j_call: TRBJ1-5
clone_size: -
d_call: -

cdr3_nt: TGCGCCAGCAGCTTAGGGGGAGCGGTTAGGGCAGATACGCAGTATTTT
cdr3_aa: CASSLGGAVRADTQYF
v_call: TRBV5-1
j_call: TRBJ2-3
clone_size: few
d_call: -

cdr3_nt: TGTGCCAGTAGTGCGGGACAGGGGGCCGCTAACTATGGCTACACCTTC
cdr3_aa: CASSAGQGAANYGYTF
v_call: TRBV19
j_call: TRBJ1-2
clone_size: -
d_call: TRBD1

cdr3_nt: TGTGCCAGCAGTCCAAACATGAACACTGAAGCTTTCTTT
cdr3_aa: CASSPNMNTEAFF
v_call: TRBV6-5
j_call: TRBJ1-1
clone_size: -
d_call: -

cdr3_nt: TGTGCCAGCAGTCCGGGACTAGCGGAGATCTACGAGCAGTACTTC
cdr3_aa: CASSPGLAEIYEQYF
v_call: TRBV6-5
j_call: TRBJ2-7
clone_size: -
d_call: TRBD2

cdr3_nt: TGTGCCAGCAGGGTAACGTACAGATATTCCTACGAGCAGTACTTC
cdr3_aa: CASRVTYRYSYEQYF
v_call: TRBV6-5
j_call: TRBJ2-7
clone_size: -
d_call: -

cdr3_nt: TGTGCCAGCAGTGACGGACTGAATACCTACGAGCAGTACTTC
cdr3_aa: CASSDGLNTYEQYF
v_call: TRBV6-1
j_call: TRBJ2-7
clone_size: -
d_call: -

cdr3_nt: TGTGCCAGCAGTGTCAGGACAGGACCTTACGAGCAGTACTTC
cdr3_aa: CASSVRTGPYEQYF
v_call: TRBV27
j_call: TRBJ2-7
clone_size: -
d_call: TRBD1

cdr3_nt: TGTGCCAGCAGTGTTAGCGGGAGAGAGACCCAGTACTTC
cdr3_aa: CASSVSGRETQYF
v_call: TRBV25-1
j_call: TRBJ2-5
clone_size: -
d_call: TRBD2

cdr3_nt: TGTGCCATCAGGGGAGGGGAAACTGAAGCTTTCTTT
cdr3_aa: CAIRGGETEAFF
v_call: TRBV10-3
j_call: TRBJ1-1
clone_size: few
d_call: -

cdr3_nt: TGTGCCAGTAGTACTCGGACAGCGAACACTGAAGCTTTCTTT
cdr3_aa: CASSTRTANTEAFF
v_call: TRBV19
j_call: TRBJ1-1
clone_size: -
d_call: -

cdr3_nt: TGTGCCAGCAGCCAAGGACCTCTAGCGACAGATACGCAGTATTTT
cdr3_aa: CASSQGPLATDTQYF
v_call: TRBV3-1/TRBV3-2
j_call: TRBJ2-3
clone_size: -
d_call: -

cdr3_nt: TGTGCCAGCAGCTTAACTACGGGGACTGAAGCTTTCTTT
cdr3_aa: CASSLTTGTEAFF
v_call: TRBV7-3
j_call: TRBJ1-1
clone_size: -
d_call: -

cdr3_nt: TGTGCCAGCAGCGACAGGAGCTCCTACAATGAGCAGTTCTTC
cdr3_aa: CASSDRSSYNEQFF
v_call: TRBV13
j_call: TRBJ2-1
clone_size: -
d_call: -

cdr3_nt: TGTGCCACCAGCAGACAGCGAACTGGAAACACCATATATTTT
cdr3_aa: CATSRQRTGNTIYF
v_call: TRBV15
j_call: TRBJ1-3
clone_size: few
d_call: -

cdr3_nt: TGTGCCAGCTCCCCAGGACAGGGTATCACTGAAGCTTTCTTT
cdr3_aa: CASSPGQGITEAFF
v_call: TRBV18
j_call: TRBJ1-1
clone_size: -
d_call: TRBD1

cdr3_nt: TGTGCCAGCAGTTTGGACAGGGGCACAGATACGCAGTATTTT
cdr3_aa: CASSLDRGTDTQYF
v_call: TRBV27
j_call: TRBJ2-3
clone_size: -
d_call: TRBD1

cdr3_nt: TGTGCCAGCAGCTCCCCGACAGAGGACACAGATACGCAGTATTTT
cdr3_aa: CASSSPTEDTDTQYF
v_call: TRBV7-3
j_call: TRBJ2-3
clone_size: -
d_call: -

cdr3_nt: TGTGCCATCAGAGGGGAGGGTACTGGGCCCCAGCATTTT
cdr3_aa: CAIRGEGTGPQHF
v_call: TRBV10-3
j_call: TRBJ1-5
clone_size: few
d_call: -

cdr3_nt: TGTGCCAGCAGCTCCTCGGCCACAGGGTTGGTTGCGGAGACCCAGTACTTC
cdr3_aa: CASSSSATGLVAETQYF
v_call: TRBV7-2
j_call: TRBJ2-5
clone_size: -
d_call: -

cdr3_nt: TGTGCCAGCAGTCATAAATCGGGACAGGGCAGAGATACGCAGTATTTT
cdr3_aa: CASSHKSGQGRDTQYF
v_call: TRBV6-2/TRBV6-3
j_call: TRBJ2-3
clone_size: -
d_call: TRBD1